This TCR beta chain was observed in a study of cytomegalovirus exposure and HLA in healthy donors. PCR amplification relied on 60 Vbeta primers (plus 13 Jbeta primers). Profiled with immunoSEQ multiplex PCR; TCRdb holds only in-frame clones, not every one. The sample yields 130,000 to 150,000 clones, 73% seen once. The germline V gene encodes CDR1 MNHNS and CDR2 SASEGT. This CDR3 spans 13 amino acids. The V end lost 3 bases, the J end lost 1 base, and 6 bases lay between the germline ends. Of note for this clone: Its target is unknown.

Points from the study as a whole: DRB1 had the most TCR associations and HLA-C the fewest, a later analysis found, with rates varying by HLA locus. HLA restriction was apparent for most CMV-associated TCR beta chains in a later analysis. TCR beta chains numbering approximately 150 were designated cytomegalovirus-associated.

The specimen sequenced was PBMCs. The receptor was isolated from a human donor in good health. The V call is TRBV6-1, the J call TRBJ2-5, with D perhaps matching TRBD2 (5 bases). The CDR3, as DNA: TGTGCCAGCAGTGAGACTATCCAAGAGACCCAGTACTTC. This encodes CASSETIQETQYF.